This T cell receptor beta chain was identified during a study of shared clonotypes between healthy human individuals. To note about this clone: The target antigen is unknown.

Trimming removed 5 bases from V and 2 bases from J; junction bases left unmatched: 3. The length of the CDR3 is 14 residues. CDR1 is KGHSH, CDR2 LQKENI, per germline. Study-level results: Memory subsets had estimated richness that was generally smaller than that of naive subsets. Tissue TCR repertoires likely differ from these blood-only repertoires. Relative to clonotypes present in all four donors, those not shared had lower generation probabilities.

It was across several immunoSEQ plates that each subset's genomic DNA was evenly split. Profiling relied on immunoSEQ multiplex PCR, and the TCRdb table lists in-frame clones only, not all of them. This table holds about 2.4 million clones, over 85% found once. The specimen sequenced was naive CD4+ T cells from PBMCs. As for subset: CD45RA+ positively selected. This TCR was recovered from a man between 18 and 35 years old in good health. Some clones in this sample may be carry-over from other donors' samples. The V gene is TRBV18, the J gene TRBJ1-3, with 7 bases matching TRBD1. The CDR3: CASSGTGAGNTIYF. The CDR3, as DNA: TGTGCCAGCTCAGGTACAGGGGCTGGAAACACCATATATTTT.